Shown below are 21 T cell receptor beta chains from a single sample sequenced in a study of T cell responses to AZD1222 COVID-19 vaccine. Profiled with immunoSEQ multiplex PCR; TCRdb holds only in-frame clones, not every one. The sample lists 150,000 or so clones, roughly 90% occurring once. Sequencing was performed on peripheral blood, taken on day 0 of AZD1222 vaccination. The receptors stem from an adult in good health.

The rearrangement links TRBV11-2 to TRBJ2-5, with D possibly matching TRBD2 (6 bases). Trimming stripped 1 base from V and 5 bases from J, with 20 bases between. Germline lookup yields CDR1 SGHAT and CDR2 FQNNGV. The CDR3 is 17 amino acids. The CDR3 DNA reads TGTGCCAGCAGCTTAGGCCAGGGAGGAGGGGTGGGGGAGACCCAGTACTTC. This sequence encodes CASSLGQGGGVGETQYF.

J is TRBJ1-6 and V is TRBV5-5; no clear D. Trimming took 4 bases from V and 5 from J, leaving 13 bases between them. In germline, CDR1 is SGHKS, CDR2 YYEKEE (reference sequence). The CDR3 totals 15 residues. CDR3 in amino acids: CASSEKRQNNSPLHF. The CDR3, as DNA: TGTGCCAGCAGCGAAAAGAGGCAAAATAATTCACCCCTCCACTTT.

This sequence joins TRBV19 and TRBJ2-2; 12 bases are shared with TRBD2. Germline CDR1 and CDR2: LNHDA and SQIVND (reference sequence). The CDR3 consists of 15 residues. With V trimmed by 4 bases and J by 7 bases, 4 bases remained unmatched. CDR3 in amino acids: CASSRLAGERGELFF. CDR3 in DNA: TGTGCCAGTAGTAGACTAGCGGGAGAACGCGGGGAGCTGTTTTTT.

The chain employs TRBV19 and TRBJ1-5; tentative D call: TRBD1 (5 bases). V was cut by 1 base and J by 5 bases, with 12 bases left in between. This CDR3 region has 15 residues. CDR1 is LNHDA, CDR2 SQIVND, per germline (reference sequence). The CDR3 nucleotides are TGTGCCAGTAGTATAGGTGGGGGTCCCGATCAGCCCCAGCATTTT. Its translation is CASSIGGGPDQPQHF. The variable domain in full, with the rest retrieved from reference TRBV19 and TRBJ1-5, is DGGITQSPKYLFRKEGQNVTLSCEQNLNHDAMYWYRQDPGQGLRLIYYSQIVNDFQKGDIAEGYSVSREKKESFPLTVTSAQKNPTAFYLCASSIGGGPDQPQHFGDGTRLSIL.

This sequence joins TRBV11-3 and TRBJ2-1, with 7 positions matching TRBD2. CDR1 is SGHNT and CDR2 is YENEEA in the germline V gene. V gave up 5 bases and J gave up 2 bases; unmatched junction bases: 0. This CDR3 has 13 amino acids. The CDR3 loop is CASSGRAYNEQFF. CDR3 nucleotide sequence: TGTGCCAGCAGCGGGAGGGCCTACAATGAGCAGTTCTTC.

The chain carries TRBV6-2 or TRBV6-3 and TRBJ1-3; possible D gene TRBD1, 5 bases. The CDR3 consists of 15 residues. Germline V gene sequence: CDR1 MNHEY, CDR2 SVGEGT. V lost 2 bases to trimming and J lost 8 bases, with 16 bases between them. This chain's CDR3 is CASSYPTGRTDTIYF. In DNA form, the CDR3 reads TGTGCCAGCAGTTACCCTACGGGACGGACTGACACCATATATTTT.

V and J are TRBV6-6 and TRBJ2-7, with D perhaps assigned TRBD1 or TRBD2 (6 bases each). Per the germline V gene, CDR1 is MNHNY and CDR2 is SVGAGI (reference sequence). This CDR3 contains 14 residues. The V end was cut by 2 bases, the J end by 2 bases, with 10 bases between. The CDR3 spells CASSYQRGPYEQYF. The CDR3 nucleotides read TGTGCCAGCAGTTACCAACGGGGGCCCTACGAGCAGTACTTC.

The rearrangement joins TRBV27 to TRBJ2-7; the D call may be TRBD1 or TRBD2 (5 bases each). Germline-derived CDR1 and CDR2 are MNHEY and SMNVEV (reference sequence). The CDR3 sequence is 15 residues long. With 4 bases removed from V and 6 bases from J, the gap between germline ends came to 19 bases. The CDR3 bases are TGTGCCAGCAGTTCCCACTTAAAAGGTGGGGGCGAGCAGTACTTC. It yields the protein CASSSHLKGGGEQYF.

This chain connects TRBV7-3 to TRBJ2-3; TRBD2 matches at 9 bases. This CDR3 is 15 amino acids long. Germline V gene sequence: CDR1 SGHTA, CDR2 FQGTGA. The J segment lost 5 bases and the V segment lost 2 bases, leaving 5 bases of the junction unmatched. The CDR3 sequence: CASSLQRGERDTQYF. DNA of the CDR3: TGTGCCAGCAGCTTACAGCGGGGGGAAAGAGATACGCAGTATTTT. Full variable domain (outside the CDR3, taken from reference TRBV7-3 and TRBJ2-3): GAGVSQTPSNKVTEKGKYVELRCDPISGHTALYWYRQSLGQGPEFLIYFQGTGAADDSGLPNDRFFAVRPEGSVSTLKIQRTERGDSAVYLCASSLQRGERDTQYFGPGTRLTVL.

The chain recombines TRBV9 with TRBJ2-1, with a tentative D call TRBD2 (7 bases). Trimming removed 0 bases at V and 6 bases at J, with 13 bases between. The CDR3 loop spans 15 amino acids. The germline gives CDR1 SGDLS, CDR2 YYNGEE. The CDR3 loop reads CASSVVAGAINEQFF. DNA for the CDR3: TGTGCCAGCAGCGTAGTGGCGGGGGCCATCAATGAGCAGTTCTTC.

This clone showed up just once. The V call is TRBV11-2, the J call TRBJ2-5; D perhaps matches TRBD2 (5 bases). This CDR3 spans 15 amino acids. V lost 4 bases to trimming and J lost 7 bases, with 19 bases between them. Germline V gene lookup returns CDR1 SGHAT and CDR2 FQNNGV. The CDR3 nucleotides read TGTGCCAGCAGCTCATATAGGACCAGAGGAGGGACCCAGTACTTC. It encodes CASSSYRTRGGTQYF.

The CDR3 nucleotides read TGTGCCAGCAGTTACTCGGGCCCTAGCGGGGCAAACATTCAGTACTTC. Protein: CASSYSGPSGANIQYF. The rearrangement links TRBV6-6 to TRBJ2-4; 9 positions match TRBD2. Germline assignment: CDR1 MNHNY and CDR2 SVGAGI (reference sequence). CDR3 length: 16 residues. With V trimmed by 0 bases and J by 6 bases, 6 bases remained unmatched.

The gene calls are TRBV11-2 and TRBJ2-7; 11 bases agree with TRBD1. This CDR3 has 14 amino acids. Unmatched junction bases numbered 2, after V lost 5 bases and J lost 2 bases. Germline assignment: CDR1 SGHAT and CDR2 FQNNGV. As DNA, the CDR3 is TGTGCCAGCAGCCGGGGACAGGGGGCCTACGAGCAGTACTTC. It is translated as CASSRGQGAYEQYF.

The DNA of the CDR3 is TGTGCCAGTAGTAACCTCGGGAGGCTCTATGGCTACACCTTC. Translated, it gives CASSNLGRLYGYTF. The chain is built from TRBV19 and TRBJ1-2; D is uncertain. Germline assignment: CDR1 LNHDA and CDR2 SQIVND (reference sequence). V was trimmed by 4 bases and J by 4 bases, leaving 13 bases between them. The CDR3 is 14 amino acids.

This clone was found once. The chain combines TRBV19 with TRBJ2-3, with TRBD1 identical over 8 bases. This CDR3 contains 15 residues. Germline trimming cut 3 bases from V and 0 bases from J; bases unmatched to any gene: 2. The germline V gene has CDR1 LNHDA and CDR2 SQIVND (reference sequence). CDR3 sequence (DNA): TGTGCCAGTAGTATCCGGGACAGGAGCACAGATACGCAGTATTTT. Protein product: CASSIRDRSTDTQYF.

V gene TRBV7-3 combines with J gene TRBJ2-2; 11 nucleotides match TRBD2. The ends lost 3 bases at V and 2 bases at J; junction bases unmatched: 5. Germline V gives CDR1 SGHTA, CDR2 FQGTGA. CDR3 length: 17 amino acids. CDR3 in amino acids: CASSFLAGGLNTGELFF. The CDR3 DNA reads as TGTGCCAGCAGCTTTCTAGCGGGGGGACTAAACACCGGGGAGCTGTTTTTT.

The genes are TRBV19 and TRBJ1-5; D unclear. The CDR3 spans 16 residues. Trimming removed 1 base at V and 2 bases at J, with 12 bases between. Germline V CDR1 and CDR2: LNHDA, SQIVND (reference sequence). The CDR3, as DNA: TGTGCCAGTAGTATAGCGTCTGTCAGCCGCAATCAGCCCCAGCATTTT. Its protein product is CASSIASVSRNQPQHF.

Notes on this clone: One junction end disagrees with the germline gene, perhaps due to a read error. CDR3 nucleotides: TGTGCCAGCAGTGAAGTGTTGGGTTTCACTGGAGCTTTCTTT. It yields the protein CASSEVLGFTGAFF. The chain has TRBV25-1 and TRBJ1-1; D is undetermined. The germline CDR1 and CDR2 sequences are MGHDK and SYGVNS. The CDR3 extends over 14 amino acids.

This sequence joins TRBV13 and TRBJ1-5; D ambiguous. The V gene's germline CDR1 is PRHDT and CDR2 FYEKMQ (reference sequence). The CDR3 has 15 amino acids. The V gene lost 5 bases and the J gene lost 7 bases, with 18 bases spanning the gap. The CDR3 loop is CASSPAGPVGQPQHF. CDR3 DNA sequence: TGTGCCAGCAGCCCGGCGGGTCCAGTTGGACAGCCCCAGCATTTT. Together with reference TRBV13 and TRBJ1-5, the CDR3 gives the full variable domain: AAGVIQSPRHLIKEKRETATLKCYPIPRHDTVYWYQQGPGQDPQFLISFYEKMQSDKGSIPDRFSAQQFSDYHSELNMSSLELGDSALYFCASSPAGPVGQPQHFGDGTRLSIL.

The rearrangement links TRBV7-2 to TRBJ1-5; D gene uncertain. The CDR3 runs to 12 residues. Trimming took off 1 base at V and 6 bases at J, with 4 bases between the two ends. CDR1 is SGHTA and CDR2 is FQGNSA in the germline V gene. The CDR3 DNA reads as TGTGCCAGCAGCTTAGGACCTCAGCCCCAGCATTTT. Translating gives CASSLGPQPQHF.

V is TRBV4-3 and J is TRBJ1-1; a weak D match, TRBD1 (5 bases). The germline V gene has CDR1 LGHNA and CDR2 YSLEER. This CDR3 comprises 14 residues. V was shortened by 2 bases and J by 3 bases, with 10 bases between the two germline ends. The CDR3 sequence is CASSQRRGDTEAFF. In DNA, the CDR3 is TGCGCCAGCAGCCAACGAAGGGGTGACACTGAAGCTTTCTTT.